Below are 2 T cell receptor beta chains sequenced from a single sample in a study of early T cells in non-severe SARS-CoV-2 infection. TCRdb reprocessed the 5' RACE reads with MiXCR, giving one entry per CDR3 protein. Here the sample spans 100,000 to 120,000 distinct CDR3 sequences, 9% to 13% being singletons. Sequencing used whole blood. Receptor source: an adult who was a healthcare worker with PCR-confirmed SARS-CoV-2 infection or an uninfected control (not recorded which).

This clonotype was seen at least ten times. V is TRBV7-2 and J is TRBJ2-5; 8 bases align to TRBD2. The V segment lost 6 bases and the J segment 4 bases; nucleotides outside the gene matches: 7. The V gene's germline CDR1 is SGHTA and CDR2 FQGNSA. This CDR3 contains 14 residues. The CDR3, as DNA: TGTGCCAGCAGGACGGGAGGGCTTGGAGAGACCCAGTACTTC. Translated: CASRTGGLGETQYF.

The rearrangement links TRBV12-3 or TRBV12-4 to TRBJ1-2, with TRBD1 as a possible D gene (5 bases). The CDR3 contains 14 residues. The V and J ends lost 0 bases and 8 bases respectively, with 13 bases between them. The DNA for the CDR3 is TGTGCCAGCAGTTTAGCAGGGACTTTAAAAGGCTACACCTTC. It translates to CASSLAGTLKGYTF.